This TCR beta chain was identified in a study of blood T cells in healthy people across ages. Comments on this clonotype: What it recognizes is unknown.

Combining a sample-barcoded 5' primer with a J-beta primer mix, a second PCR ran for roughly 6 to 12 cycles. Each of the samples gave a minimum of 3 million paired-end reads that contained CDR3. TCRdb called the 5' RACE reads again in MiXCR, with one record for every CDR3 protein. The profile covers hundreds of thousands of distinct CDR3 sequences, with about 62% appearing a single time and approximately 23% taken by the ten largest. Trimming took 5 bases from V and 1 from J, leaving 12 bases between them. This CDR3 region has 15 residues. The germline V gene encodes CDR1 MNHEY and CDR2 SMNVEV (reference sequence). Study-wide results and caveats: TCR beta diversity per million T cells fell roughly linearly with age. With unsorted PBMCs, a conclusive comparison of naive versus antigen-experienced cells was not possible.

In terms of origin and age, donors were healthy Caucasian individuals from Russia aged roughly 6 to 95. The sequence came from a man in his thirties or forties in good health. Sequenced input: blood. The genes are TRBV27 and TRBJ2-1; possibly TRBD2 for D (6 bases). The chain's CDR3 is CASSQTRGSYNEQFF. CDR3 coding DNA: TGTGCCAGCAGTCAAACACGGGGGTCCTACAATGAGCAGTTCTTC.